This T cell receptor (beta chain) derives from a study of metastatic and nonmetastatic thyroid tumors. Study information: Thyroid patients, malignant and benign, had repertoires compared across blood and tumor or nodule tissue.

By share of the sample, this clone is large. The entire patient cohort was treatment-naive prior to thyroid surgery. With MiXCR, TCRdb called clones anew from the PCR reads. There are over 11,000 clones in the sample; around 30% occur only once, and nearly 20% lies in the top ten. V gave up 2 bases and J gave up 8 bases; unmatched junction bases: 10. CDR1 is DFQATT, CDR2 SNEGSKA, per germline (reference sequence). The CDR3 is 14 residues long. Source material: tumor tissue. V and J are TRBV20-1 and TRBJ1-2, with 8 bases lining up with TRBD1. The TCR originated in a female donor with papillary thyroid cancer or a benign thyroid nodule (not recorded which). Some clones in this sample may be carry-over from other donors' samples. CDR3 loop: CSARPPDRGDGYTF. CDR3 nucleotides: TGCAGTGCTAGACCCCCCGACAGGGGCGACGGCTACACCTTC.